The 10 T cell receptor beta chains below were found in one sample sequenced in a study of T cell repertoires in cytomegalovirus infection. TCRdb re-called the reads with MiXCR, one entry per CDR3 protein. The data show roughly 320,000 distinct CDR3 sequences, with roughly a tenth seen just once and 2.5% held by the top ten. Specimen: PBMCs. The receptors derive from a human donor in good health (CMV status not recorded). Some clones in this sample may be carry-over from other donors' samples.

This clonotype was seen only a few times. The chain has TRBV29-1 and TRBJ1-1; D possibly corresponds to TRBD1 (5 bases). The CDR3 contains 14 residues. V gave up 8 bases and J gave up 5 bases, with 21 bases separating them. From germline, CDR1 is SQVTM and CDR2 ANQGSEA. The CDR3 region has the DNA TGCAGCTTTCAATCGATGGCAGGGCGGACTGAAGCTTTCTTT. It is translated as CSFQSMAGRTEAFF.

The chain is built from TRBV4-1 and TRBJ2-4, with no clear D. The CDR3 extends over 15 amino acids. Germline assignment: CDR1 MGHRA and CDR2 YSYEKL. V was clipped by 0 bases and J by 2 bases, with 8 bases between them. The CDR3 spells CASSQEKGTKNIQYF. In nucleotides, the CDR3 is TGCGCCAGCAGCCAAGAAAAGGGAACCAAAAACATTCAGTACTTC.

This clonotype was seen only a few times. The gene calls are TRBV4-2 and TRBJ1-5, with D possibly being TRBD1 (6 bases). Germline V lookup: CDR1 LGHNA, CDR2 YNFKEQ. V was shortened by 0 bases and J by 2 bases, with 11 bases between the two germline ends. The CDR3 sequence is 16 residues long. CDR3 DNA: TGTGCCAGCAGCCAAGACTCACAGGGTGGCAATCAGCCCCAGCATTTT. This sequence encodes CASSQDSQGGNQPQHF.

This clonotype was counted ten times or more. The genes are TRBV7-2 and TRBJ2-1; D is undetermined. The V end was cut by 3 bases, the J end by 10 bases, with 13 bases between. Germline CDR1 SGHTA, CDR2 FQGNSA. The CDR3 loop spans 13 amino acids. CDR3 coding DNA: TGTGCCAGCAGCTTCGAATGGGCGGAGGAGCAGTTCTTC. This encodes CASSFEWAEEQFF.

This clonotype has just a few counts. The chain is built from TRBV18 and TRBJ1-1; D not resolved. The CDR3 is made up of 13 amino acids. Trimming removed 2 bases at V and 3 bases at J, with 7 bases between. Germline CDR1 reads KGHSH; CDR2 reads LQKENI. For the CDR3, the DNA is TGTGCCAGCTCACCAATACTCGACACTGAAGCTTTCTTT. This codes for CASSPILDTEAFF.

This clonotype was found many times. The chain carries TRBV24-1 and TRBJ2-1; a possible D gene is TRBD1 (6 bases). This CDR3 comprises 13 residues. CDR1 KGHDR and CDR2 SFDVKD come from the germline V gene. V was clipped by 4 bases and J by 4 bases, with 7 bases between them. CDR3 sequence reads: CATSDGQYNEQFF. The CDR3 DNA sequence: TGTGCCACCAGTGACGGACAGTACAATGAGCAGTTCTTC.

The V call is TRBV7-3, the J call TRBJ2-7; 8 bases agree with TRBD2. CDR1 and CDR2 (germline): SGHTA, FQGTGA. The CDR3 length is 19 residues. J was trimmed by 0 bases and V by 6 bases; bases with no gene match: 19. CDR3 loop: CASSSLQSSGLRSSYEQYV. The DNA of the CDR3 is TGTGCCAGCAGTTCCCTCCAGTCTAGCGGGCTACGAAGCTCCTACGAGCAGTACGTC.

This clonotype was found many times. V and J are TRBV7-2 and TRBJ1-1; D unclear. The V and J ends lost 3 bases and 2 bases respectively, with 10 bases between them. Germline V gene sequence: CDR1 SGHTA, CDR2 FQGNSA. The CDR3 is 14 amino acids. The CDR3 loop is CASSFNSFNTEAFF. The CDR3 DNA reads TGTGCCAGCAGCTTTAACAGCTTTAACACTGAAGCTTTCTTT.

J is TRBJ2-2 and V is TRBV18, with no clear D. This CDR3 comprises 14 residues. Germline CDR1 and CDR2: KGHSH and LQKENI. V dropped 3 bases and J dropped 2 bases, with 7 bases sitting between them. CDR3 bases: TGTGCCAGCTCACCGACCAGTAACACCGGGGAGCTGTTTTTT. This encodes CASSPTSNTGELFF.

V is TRBV2 and J is TRBJ1-1, with D uncertain. This CDR3 has 13 amino acids. The germline V and J ends were trimmed by 4 bases and 1 base, with 7 bases remaining between them. The germline V gene has CDR1 SNHLY and CDR2 FYNNEI. The chain's CDR3 is CASSVKQNTEAFF. The CDR3 DNA is TGTGCCAGCAGTGTGAAACAGAACACTGAAGCTTTCTTT.